The entry below describes one T cell receptor beta chain. The sample is drawn from a study of blood T cell repertoires in COVID-19. TCRdb's table, derived via immunoSEQ multiplex PCR, lists solely in-frame clones and lacks some. The sample holds approximately 270,000 clones, 70% to 85% seen once. This CDR3 has 15 amino acids. With 6 bases clipped from V and 3 bases from J, the junction kept 4 bases outside the gene matches. The V gene's germline CDR1 is MNHEY and CDR2 SVGAGI. The sequence derives from a man at least 80 years old with acute or convalescent COVID-19. Sequences were obtained from peripheral blood. This chain links TRBV6-5 with TRBJ2-1; 11 bases are shared with TRBD2. The CDR3 is CASSPGTSGYNEQFF. The CDR3, as DNA: TGTGCCAGCAGCCCCGGGACTAGCGGCTACAATGAGCAGTTCTTC.